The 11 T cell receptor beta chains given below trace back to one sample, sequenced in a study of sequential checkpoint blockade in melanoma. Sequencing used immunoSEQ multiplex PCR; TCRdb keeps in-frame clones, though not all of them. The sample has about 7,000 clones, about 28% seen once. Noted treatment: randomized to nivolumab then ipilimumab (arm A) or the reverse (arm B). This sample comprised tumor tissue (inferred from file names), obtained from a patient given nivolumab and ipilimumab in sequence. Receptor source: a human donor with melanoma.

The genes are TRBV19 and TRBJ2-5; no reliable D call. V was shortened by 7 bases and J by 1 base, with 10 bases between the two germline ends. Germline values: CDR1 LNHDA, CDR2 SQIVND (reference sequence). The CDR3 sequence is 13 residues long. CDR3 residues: CASNMAIQETQYF. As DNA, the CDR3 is TGTGCCAGTAATATGGCGATCCAAGAGACCCAGTACTTC.

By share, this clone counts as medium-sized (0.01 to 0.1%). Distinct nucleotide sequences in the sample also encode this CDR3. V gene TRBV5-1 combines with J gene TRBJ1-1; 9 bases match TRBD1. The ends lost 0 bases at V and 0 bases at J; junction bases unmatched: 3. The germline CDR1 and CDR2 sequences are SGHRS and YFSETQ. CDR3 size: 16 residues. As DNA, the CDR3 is TGCGCCAGCAGCTTGGCGGGGACAGGGTTGAACACTGAAGCTTTCTTT. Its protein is CASSLAGTGLNTEAFF.

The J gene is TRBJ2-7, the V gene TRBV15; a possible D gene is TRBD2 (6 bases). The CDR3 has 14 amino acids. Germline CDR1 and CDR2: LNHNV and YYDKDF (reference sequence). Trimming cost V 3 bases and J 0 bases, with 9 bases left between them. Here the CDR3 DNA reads TGTGCCACCAGCAGTCGGAGGGCCTCCTACGAGCAGTACTTC. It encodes CATSSRRASYEQYF.

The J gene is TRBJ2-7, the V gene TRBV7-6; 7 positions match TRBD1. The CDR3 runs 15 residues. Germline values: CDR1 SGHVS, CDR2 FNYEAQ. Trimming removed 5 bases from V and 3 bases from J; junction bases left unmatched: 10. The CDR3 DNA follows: TGTGCCAGCAGCACAGGACAGGCCCAAAACTACGAGCAGTACTTC. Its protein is CASSTGQAQNYEQYF.

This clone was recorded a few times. The CDR3 is CASSPRLASYYEQYF. For the CDR3, the DNA is TGTGCCAGCAGCCCTCGACTAGCAAGTTACTACGAGCAGTACTTC. V gene TRBV7-4 combines with J gene TRBJ2-7; 7 positions agree with TRBD2. The CDR3 sequence is 15 residues long. Trimming removed 5 bases from V and 3 bases from J; junction bases left unmatched: 10. Germline-derived CDR1 and CDR2 are SGHVT and SQSDAQ.

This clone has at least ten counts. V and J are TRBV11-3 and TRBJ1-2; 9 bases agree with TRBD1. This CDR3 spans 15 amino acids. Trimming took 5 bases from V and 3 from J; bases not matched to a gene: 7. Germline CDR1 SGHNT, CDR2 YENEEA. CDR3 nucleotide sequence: TGTGCCAGCAGCCTTACAGGGGGCGCTTACTATGGCTACACCTTC. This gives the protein CASSLTGGAYYGYTF.

The CDR3 coding sequence is TGCAGCGTTGGGCAGGGGGCCGCGAACACTGAAGCTTTCTTT. Translating it yields CSVGQGAANTEAFF. V and J are TRBV29-1 and TRBJ1-1; 8 positions agree with TRBD1. CDR3 length equals 14 residues. The germline V gene encodes CDR1 SQVTM and CDR2 ANQGSEA. Unmatched junction bases numbered 5, after V lost 4 bases and J lost 1 base.

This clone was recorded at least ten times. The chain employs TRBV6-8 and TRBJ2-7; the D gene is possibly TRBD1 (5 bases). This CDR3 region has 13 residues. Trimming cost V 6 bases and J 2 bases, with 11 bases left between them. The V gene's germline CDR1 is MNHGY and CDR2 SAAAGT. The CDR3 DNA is TGTGCCAGCAGCTCAGGGTATACCTACGAGCAGTACTTC. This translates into CASSSGYTYEQYF.

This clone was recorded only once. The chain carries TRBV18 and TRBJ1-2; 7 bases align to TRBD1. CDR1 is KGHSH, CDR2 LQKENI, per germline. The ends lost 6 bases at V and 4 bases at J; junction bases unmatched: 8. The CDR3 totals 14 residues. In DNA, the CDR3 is TGTGCCAGCTCCCGGACGGACAGGCTCTATGGCTACACCTTC. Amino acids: CASSRTDRLYGYTF.

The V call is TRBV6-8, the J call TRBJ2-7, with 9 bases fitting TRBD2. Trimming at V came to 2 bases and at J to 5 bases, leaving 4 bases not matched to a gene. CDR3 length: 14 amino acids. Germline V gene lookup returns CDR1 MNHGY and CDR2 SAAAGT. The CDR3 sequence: CASSYRPSGNEQYF. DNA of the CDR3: TGTGCCAGCAGTTACCGTCCTAGCGGGAACGAGCAGTACTTC.

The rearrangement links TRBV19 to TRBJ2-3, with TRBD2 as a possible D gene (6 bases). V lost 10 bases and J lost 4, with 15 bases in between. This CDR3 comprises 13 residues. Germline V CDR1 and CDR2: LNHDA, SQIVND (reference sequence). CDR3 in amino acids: CATTPAGADTQYF. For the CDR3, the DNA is TGTGCCACGACCCCAGCGGGTGCAGATACGCAGTATTTT. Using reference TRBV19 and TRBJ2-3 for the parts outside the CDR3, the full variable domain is DGGITQSPKYLFRKEGQNVTLSCEQNLNHDAMYWYRQDPGQGLRLIYYSQIVNDFQKGDIAEGYSVSREKKESFPLTVTSAQKNPTAFYLCATTPAGADTQYFGPGTRLTVL.